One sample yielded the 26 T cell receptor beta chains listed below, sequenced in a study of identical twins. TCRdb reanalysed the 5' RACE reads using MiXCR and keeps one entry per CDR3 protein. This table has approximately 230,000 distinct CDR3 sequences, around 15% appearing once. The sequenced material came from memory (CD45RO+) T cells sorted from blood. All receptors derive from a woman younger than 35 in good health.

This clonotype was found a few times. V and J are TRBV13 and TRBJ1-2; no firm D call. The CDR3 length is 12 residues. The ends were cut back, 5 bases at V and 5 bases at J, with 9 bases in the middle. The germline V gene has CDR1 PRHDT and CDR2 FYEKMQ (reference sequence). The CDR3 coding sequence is TGTGCCAGCAGCATAAGGGCGTATGGCTACACCTTC. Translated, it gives CASSIRAYGYTF.

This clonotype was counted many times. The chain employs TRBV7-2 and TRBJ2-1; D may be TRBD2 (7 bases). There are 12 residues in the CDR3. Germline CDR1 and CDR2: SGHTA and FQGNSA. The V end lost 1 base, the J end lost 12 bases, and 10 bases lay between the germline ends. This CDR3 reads CASSLEGGTQFF. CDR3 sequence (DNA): TGTGCCAGCAGCTTAGAGGGGGGGACGCAGTTCTTC.

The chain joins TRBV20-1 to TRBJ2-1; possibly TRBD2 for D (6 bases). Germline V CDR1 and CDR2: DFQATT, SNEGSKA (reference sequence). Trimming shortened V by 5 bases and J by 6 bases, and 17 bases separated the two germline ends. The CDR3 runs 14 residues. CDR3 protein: CSAGGSSVTNEQFF. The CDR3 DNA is TGCAGTGCTGGCGGCTCTAGCGTTACCAATGAGCAGTTCTTC.

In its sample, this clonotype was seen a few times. The CDR3 protein is CAISTDKTGELFF. CDR3 in DNA: TGTGCCATCAGTACTGACAAGACCGGGGAGCTGTTTTTT. The chain employs TRBV10-3 and TRBJ2-2, with D hard to call. Looked up from germline, CDR1 is ENHRY and CDR2 is SYGVKD. The CDR3 consists of 13 residues. Trimming cost V 5 bases and J 5 bases, with 9 bases left between them.

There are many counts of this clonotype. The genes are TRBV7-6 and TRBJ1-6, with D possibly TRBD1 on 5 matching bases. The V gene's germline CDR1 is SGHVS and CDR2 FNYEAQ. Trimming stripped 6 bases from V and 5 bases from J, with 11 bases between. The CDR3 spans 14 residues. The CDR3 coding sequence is TGTGCCAGCAGTTTGACAGCCAATAATTCACCCCTCCACTTT. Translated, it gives CASSLTANNSPLHF.

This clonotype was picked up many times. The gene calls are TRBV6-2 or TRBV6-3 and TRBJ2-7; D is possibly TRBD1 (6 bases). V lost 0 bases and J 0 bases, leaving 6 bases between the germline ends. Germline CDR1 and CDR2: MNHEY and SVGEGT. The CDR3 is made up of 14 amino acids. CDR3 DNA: TGTGCCAGCAGTTACTCGGACAGCTCCTACGAGCAGTACTTC. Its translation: CASSYSDSSYEQYF.

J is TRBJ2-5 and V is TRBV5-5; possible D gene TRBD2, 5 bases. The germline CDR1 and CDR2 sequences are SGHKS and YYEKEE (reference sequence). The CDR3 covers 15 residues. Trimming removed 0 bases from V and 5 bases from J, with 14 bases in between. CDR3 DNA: TGTGCCAGCAGCTTGGTGCCCGGGGTTGGGGAGACCCAGTACTTC. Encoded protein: CASSLVPGVGETQYF.

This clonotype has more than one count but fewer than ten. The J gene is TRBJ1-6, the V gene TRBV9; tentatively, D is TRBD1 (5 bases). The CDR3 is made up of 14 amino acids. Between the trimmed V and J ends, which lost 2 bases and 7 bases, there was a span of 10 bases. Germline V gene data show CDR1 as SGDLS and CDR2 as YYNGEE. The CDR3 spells CASSVGTPNSPLHF. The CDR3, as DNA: TGTGCCAGCAGCGTCGGGACCCCAAATTCACCCCTCCACTTT.

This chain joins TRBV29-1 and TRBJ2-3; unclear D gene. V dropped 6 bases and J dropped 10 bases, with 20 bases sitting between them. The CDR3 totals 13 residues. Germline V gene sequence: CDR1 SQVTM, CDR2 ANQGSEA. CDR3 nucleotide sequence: TGCAGCGTACGGACGGCCTTGTGGGATGCGCAGTATTTT. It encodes CSVRTALWDAQYF.

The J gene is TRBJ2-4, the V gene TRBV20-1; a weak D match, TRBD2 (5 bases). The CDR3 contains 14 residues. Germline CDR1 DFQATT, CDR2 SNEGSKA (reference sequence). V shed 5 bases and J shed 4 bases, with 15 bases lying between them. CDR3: CSAHGMRLKNIQYF. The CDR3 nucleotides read TGCAGTGCTCACGGGATGAGACTTAAAAACATTCAGTACTTC.

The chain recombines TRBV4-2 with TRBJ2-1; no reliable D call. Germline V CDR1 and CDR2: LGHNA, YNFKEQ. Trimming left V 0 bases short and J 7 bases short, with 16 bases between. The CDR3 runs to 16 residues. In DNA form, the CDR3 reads TGTGCCAGCAGCCAAGAGGGCGGAAAAACTTTAAATGAGCAGTTCTTC. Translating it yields CASSQEGGKTLNEQFF.

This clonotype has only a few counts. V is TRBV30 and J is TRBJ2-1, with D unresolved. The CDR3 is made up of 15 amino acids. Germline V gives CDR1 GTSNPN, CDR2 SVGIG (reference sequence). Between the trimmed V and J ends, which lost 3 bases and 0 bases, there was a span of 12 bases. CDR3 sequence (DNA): TGTGCCTGGAGAGACTGGCTTAGCTCCTACAATGAGCAGTTCTTC. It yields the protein CAWRDWLSSYNEQFF.

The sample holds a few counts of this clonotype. CDR3 in DNA: TGTGCCAGCAGCCTGGACGGTTACAGCTCCTACGAGCAGTACTTC. Its protein product is CASSLDGYSSYEQYF. The rearrangement uses TRBV6-2 or TRBV6-3 and TRBJ2-7; no reliable D call. The CDR3 has 15 residues. Trimming took off 6 bases at V and 0 bases at J, with 15 bases between the two ends. From germline, CDR1 is MNHEY and CDR2 SVGEGT.

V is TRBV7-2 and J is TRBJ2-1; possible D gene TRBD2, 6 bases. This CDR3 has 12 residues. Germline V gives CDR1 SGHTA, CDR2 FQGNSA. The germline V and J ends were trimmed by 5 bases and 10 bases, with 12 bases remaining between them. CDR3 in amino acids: CASSGGLGEQFF. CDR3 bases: TGTGCCAGCAGCGGGGGGTTAGGCGAGCAGTTCTTC.

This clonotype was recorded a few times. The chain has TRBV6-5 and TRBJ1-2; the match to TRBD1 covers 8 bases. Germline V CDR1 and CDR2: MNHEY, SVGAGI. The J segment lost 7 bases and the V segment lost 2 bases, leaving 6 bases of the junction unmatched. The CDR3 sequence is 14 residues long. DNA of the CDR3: TGTGCCAGCAGTTACGTCATAACAGGGGGTGGCTACACCTTC. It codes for CASSYVITGGGYTF.

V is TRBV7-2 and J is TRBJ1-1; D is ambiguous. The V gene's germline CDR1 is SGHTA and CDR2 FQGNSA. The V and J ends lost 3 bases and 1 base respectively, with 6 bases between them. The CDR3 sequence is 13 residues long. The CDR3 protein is CASSFTENTEAFF. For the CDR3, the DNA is TGTGCCAGCAGCTTCACAGAGAACACTGAAGCTTTCTTT. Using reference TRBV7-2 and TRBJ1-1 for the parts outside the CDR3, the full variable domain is GAGVSQSPSNKVTEKGKDVELRCDPISGHTALYWYRQSLGQGLEFLIYFQGNSAPDKSGLPSDRFSAERTGGSVSTLTIQRTQQEDSAVYLCASSFTENTEAFFGQGTRLTVV.

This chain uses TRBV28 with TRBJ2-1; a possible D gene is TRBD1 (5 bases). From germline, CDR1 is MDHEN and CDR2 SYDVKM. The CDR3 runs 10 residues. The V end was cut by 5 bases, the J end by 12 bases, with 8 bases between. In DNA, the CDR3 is TGTGCCAGCAGTCATCAGGGGCAGTTCTTC. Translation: CASSHQGQFF.

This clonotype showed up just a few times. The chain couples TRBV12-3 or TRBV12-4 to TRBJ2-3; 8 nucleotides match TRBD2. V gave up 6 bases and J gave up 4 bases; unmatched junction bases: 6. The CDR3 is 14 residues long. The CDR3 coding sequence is TGTGCCAGCAGAAATAGCGGGGACCCAGATACGCAGTATTTT. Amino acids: CASRNSGDPDTQYF.

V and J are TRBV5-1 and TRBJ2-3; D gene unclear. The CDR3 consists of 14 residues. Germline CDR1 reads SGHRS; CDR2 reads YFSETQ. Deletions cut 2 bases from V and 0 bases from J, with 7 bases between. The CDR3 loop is CASSFRISTDTQYF. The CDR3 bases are TGCGCCAGCAGCTTCCGGATAAGCACAGATACGCAGTATTTT.

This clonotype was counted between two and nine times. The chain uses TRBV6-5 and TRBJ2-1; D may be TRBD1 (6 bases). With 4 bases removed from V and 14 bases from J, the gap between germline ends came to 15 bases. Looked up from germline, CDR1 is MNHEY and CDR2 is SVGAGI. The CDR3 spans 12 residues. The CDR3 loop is CASSSQGRGKFF. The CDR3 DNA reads TGTGCCAGCAGTTCTCAGGGGAGAGGAAAGTTCTTC.

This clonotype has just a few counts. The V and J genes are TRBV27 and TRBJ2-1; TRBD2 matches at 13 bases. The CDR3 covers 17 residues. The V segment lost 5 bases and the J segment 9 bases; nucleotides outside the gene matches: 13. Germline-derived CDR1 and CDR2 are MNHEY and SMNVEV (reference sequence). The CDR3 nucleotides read TGTGCCAGCAGTAGATGGACTAGCGGGGGACGACCAAGTGAGCAGTTCTTC. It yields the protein CASSRWTSGGRPSEQFF.

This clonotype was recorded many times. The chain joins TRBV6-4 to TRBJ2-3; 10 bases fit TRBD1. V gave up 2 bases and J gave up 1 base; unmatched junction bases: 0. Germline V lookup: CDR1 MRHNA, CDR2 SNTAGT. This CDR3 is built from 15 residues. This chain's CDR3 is CASSDGTGGTDTQYF. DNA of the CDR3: TGTGCCAGCAGTGACGGGACAGGGGGCACAGATACGCAGTATTTT.

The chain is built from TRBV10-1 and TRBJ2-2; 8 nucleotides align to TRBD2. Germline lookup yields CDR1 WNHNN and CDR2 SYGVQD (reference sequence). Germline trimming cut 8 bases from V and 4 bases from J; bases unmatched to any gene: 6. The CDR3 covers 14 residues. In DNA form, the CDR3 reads TGCGCCAGCCGGGGGGGTGATGGCACCGGGGAGCTGTTTTTT. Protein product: CASRGGDGTGELFF.

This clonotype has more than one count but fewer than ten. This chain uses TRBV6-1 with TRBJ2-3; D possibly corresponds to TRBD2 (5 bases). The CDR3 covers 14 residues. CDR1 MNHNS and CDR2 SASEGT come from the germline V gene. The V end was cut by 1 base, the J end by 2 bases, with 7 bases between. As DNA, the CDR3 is TGTGCCAGCAGTGAAGTCGGGAACACAGATACGCAGTATTTT. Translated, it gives CASSEVGNTDTQYF.

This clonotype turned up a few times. The CDR3 protein is CASSEGGSYEQYF. The CDR3 nucleotides read TGCGCCAGCAGTGAAGGGGGATCCTACGAGCAGTACTTC. The chain couples TRBV10-1 to TRBJ2-7, with D possibly matching TRBD1 (6 bases). This CDR3 region has 13 residues. Between the trimmed V and J ends, which lost 3 bases and 1 base, there was a span of 7 bases. Germline loops: CDR1 WNHNN, CDR2 SYGVQD (reference sequence).

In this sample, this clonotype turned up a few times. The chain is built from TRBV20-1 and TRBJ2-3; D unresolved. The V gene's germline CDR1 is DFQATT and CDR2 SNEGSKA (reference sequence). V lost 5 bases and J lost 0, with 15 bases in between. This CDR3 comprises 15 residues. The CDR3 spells CSAPLLEKSTDTQYF. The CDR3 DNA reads TGCAGTGCTCCTCTCCTAGAGAAAAGCACAGATACGCAGTATTTT.